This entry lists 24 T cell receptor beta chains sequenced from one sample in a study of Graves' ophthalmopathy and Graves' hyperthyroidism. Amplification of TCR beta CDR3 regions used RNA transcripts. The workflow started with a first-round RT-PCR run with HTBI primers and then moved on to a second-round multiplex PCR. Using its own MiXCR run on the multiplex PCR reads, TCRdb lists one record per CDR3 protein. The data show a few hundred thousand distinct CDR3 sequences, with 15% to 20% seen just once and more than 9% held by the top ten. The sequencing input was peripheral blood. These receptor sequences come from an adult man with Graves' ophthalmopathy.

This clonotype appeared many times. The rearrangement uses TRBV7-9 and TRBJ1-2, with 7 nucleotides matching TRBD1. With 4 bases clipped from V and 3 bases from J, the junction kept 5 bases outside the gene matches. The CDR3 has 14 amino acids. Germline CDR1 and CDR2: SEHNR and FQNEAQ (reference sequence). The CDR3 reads CASSSGTVHYGYTF. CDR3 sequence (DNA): TGTGCCAGCAGCTCCGGGACAGTGCACTATGGCTACACCTTC.

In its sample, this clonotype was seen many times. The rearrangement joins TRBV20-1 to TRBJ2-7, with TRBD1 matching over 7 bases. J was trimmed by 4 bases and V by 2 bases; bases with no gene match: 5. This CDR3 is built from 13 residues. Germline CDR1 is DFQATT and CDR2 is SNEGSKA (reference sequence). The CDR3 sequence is CSARTQGIYEQYF. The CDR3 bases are TGCAGTGCTAGAACACAGGGGATTTACGAGCAGTACTTC.

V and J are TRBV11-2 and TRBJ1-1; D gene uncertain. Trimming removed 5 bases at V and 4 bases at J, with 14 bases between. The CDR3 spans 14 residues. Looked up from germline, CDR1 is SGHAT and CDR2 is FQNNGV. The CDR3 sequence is CASSLSYAGTEAFF. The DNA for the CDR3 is TGTGCCAGCAGCCTCTCGTACGCGGGCACTGAAGCTTTCTTT.

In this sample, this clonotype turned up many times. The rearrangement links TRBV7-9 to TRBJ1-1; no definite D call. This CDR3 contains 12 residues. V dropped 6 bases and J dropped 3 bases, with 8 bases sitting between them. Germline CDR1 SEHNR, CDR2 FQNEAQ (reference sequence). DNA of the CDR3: TGTGCCAGCAGGCCTGAAGACACTGAAGCTTTCTTT. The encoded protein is CASRPEDTEAFF. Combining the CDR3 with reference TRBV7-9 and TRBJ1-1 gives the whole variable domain DTGVSQNPRHKITKRGQNVTFRCDPISEHNRLYWYRQTLGQGPEFLTYFQNEAQLEKSRLLSDRFSAERPKGSFSTLEIQRTEQGDSAMYLCASRPEDTEAFFGQGTRLTVV.

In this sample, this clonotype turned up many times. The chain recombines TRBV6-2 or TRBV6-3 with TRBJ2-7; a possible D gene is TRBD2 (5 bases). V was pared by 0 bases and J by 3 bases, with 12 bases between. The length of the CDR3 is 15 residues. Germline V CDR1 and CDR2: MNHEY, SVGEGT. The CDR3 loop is CASSYSKTGGYEQYF. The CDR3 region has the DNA TGTGCCAGCAGTTACTCGAAGACTGGAGGCTACGAGCAGTACTTC.

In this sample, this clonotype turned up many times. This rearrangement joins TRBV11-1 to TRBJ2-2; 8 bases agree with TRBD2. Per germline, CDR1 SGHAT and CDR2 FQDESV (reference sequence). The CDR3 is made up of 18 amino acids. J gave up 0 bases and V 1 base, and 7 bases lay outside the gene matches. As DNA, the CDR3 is TGTGCCAGCAGCTTAGGAGCGGGGGCCACGGCGAACACCGGGGAGCTGTTTTTT. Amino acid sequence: CASSLGAGATANTGELFF.

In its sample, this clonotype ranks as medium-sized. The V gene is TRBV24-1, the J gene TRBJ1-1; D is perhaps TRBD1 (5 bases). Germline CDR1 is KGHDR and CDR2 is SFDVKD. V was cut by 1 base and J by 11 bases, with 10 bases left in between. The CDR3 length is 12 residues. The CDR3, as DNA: TGTGCCACCAGTGATTTCGGGGGTCAGGCTTTCTTT. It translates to CATSDFGGQAFF.

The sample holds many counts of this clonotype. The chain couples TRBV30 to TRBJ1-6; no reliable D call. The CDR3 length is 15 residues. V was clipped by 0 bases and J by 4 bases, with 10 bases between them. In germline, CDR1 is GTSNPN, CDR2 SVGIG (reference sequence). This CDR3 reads CAWSVRPPYNSPLHF. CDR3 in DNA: TGTGCCTGGAGTGTAAGGCCGCCATATAATTCACCCCTCCACTTT.

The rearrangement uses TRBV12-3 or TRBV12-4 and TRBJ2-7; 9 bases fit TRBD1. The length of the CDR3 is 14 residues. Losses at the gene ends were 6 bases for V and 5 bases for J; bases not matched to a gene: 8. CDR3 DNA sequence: TGTGCCAGCAGAGAGCGGACAGGGGACCACGAGCAGTACTTC. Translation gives CASRERTGDHEQYF.

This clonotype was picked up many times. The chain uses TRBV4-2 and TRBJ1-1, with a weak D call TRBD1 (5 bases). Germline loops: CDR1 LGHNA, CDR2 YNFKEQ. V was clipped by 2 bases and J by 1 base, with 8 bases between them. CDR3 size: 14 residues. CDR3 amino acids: CASSQNTGNTEAFF. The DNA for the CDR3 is TGTGCCAGCAGCCAAAACACAGGGAACACTGAAGCTTTCTTT.

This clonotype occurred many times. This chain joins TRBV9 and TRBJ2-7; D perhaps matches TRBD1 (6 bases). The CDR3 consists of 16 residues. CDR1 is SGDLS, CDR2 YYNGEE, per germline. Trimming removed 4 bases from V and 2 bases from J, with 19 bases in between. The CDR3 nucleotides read TGTGCCAGCAGCCCACCCCCCCCACAGGGAGCCTACGAGCAGTACTTC. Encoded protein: CASSPPPPQGAYEQYF.

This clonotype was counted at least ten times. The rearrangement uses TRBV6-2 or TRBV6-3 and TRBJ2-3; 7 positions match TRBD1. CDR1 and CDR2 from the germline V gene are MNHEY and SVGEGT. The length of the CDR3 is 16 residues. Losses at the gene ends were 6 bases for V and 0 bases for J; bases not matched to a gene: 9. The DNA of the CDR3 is TGTGCCAGCAGCCGCGGACAGGAGCCTAGCACAGATACGCAGTATTTT. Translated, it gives CASSRGQEPSTDTQYF.

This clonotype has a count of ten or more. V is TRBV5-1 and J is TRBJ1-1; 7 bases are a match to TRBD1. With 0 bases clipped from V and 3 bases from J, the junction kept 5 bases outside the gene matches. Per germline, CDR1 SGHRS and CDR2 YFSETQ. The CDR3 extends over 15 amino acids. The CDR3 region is CASSLGRGLHTEAFF. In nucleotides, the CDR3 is TGCGCCAGCAGCTTGGGGAGGGGGCTTCACACTGAAGCTTTCTTT.

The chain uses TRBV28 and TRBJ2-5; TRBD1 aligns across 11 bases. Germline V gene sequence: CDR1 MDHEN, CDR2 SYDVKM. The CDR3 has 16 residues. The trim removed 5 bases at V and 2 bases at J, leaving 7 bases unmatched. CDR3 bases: TGTGCCAGCAGTGTGATAGGACAGGGGGCTCAAGAGACCCAGTACTTC. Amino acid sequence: CASSVIGQGAQETQYF.

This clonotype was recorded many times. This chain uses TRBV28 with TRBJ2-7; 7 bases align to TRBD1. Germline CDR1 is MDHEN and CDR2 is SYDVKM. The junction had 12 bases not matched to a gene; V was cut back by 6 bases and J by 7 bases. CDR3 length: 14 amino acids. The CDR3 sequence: CASRTVTGRTEQYF. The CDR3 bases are TGTGCCAGCAGAACCGTGACAGGGAGAACAGAGCAGTACTTC.

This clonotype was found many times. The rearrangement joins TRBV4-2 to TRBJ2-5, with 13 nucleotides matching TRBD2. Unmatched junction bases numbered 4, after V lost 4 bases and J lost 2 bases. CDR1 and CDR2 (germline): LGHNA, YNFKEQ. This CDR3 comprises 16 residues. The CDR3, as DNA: TGTGCCAGCAGCCTAAGACTAGCGGGGGGACAAGAGACCCAGTACTTC. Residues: CASSLRLAGGQETQYF.

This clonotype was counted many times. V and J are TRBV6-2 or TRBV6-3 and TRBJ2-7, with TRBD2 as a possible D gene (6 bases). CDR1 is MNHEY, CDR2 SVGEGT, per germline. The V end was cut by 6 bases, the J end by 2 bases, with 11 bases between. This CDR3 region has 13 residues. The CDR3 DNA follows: TGTGCCAGCAGGGTTCGGGGGACCTACGAGCAGTACTTC. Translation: CASRVRGTYEQYF.

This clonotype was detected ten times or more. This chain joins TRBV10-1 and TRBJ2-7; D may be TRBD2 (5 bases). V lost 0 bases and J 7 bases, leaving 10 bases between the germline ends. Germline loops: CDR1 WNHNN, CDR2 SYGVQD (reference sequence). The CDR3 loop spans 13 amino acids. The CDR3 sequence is CASSESRVGEQYF. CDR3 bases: TGCGCCAGCAGTGAGTCGAGGGTAGGGGAGCAGTACTTC.

The CDR3 is CASRDGQGSQPQHF. CDR3 DNA sequence: TGTGCCAGCAGGGACGGACAGGGGAGCCAGCCCCAGCATTTT. This chain links TRBV6-1 with TRBJ1-5, with 9 bases lining up with TRBD1. The CDR3 is 14 amino acids. The germline CDR1 and CDR2 sequences are MNHNS and SASEGT. Trimming removed 6 bases from V and 7 bases from J; junction bases left unmatched: 7.

CDR3: CASRPNTDGGYTF. Written as DNA, the CDR3 is TGTGCCAGCAGACCAAACACCGATGGTGGCTACACCTTC. The chain recombines TRBV7-2 with TRBJ1-2; D not resolved. Germline V gives CDR1 SGHTA, CDR2 FQGNSA. V was pared by 6 bases and J by 7 bases, with 15 bases between. The CDR3 extends over 13 amino acids. Full variable domain (outside the CDR3, taken from reference TRBV7-2 and TRBJ1-2): GAGVSQSPSNKVTEKGKDVELRCDPISGHTALYWYRQSLGQGLEFLIYFQGNSAPDKSGLPSDRFSAERTGGSVSTLTIQRTQQEDSAVYLCASRPNTDGGYTFGSGTRLTVV.

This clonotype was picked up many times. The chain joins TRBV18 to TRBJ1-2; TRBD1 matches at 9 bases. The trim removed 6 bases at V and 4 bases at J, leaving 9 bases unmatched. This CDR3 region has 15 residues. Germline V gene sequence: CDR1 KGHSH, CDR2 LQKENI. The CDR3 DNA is TGTGCCAGCTCCCAACGGGACAGGGAGACCTATGGCTACACCTTC. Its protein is CASSQRDRETYGYTF.

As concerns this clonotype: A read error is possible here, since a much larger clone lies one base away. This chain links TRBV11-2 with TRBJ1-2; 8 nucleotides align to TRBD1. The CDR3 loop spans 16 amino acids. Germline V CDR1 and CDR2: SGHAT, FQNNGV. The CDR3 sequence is CAISLGTGYVHDGYTF. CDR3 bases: TGTGCCATCAGCTTAGGGACAGGCTACGTGCATGATGGCTACACCTTC.

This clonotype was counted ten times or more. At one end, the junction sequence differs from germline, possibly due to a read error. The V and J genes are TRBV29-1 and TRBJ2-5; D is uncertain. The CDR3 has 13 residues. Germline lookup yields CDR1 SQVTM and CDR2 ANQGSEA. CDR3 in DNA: TGCAGCGTTGGAGACGGCCCCCAAGTGACCCAGTACTTC. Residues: CSVGDGPQVTQYF.

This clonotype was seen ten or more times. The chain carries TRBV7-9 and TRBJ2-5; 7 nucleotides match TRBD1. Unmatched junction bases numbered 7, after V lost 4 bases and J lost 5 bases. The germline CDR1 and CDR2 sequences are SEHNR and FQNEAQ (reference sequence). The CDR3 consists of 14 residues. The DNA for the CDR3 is TGTGCCAGCAGCTCAAGACAGGGAAGCGAGACCCAGTACTTC. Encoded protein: CASSSRQGSETQYF.